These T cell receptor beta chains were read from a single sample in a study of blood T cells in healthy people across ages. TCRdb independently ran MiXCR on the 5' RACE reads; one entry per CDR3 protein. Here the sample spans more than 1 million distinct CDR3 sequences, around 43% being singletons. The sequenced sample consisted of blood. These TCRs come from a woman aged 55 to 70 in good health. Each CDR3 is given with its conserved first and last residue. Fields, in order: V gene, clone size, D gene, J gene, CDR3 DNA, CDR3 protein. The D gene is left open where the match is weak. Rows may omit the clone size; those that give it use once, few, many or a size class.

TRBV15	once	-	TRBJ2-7	TGTGCCACCAGCCCAGCTGACCAGGGACTTCTTTACGAGCAGTACTTC	CATSPADQGLLYEQYF
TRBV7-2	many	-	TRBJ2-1	TGTGCCAGCAGCTTAGCCGGACAGCTCAATGAGCAGTTCTTC	CASSLAGQLNEQFF
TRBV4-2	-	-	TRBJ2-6	TGTGCCAGCAGCCAAGATGCCATCAGCTCCGGGGCCAACGTCCTGACTTTC	CASSQDAISSGANVLTF
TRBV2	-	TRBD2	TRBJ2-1	TGTGCCAGCACTGCGGAGACTAGCGGGAGTAATGAGCAGTTCTTC	CASTAETSGSNEQFF
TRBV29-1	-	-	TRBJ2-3	TGCAGCGTTGAAGCCACCGTTTTTCGCCAGGGCCCACACCGAGATACGCAGTATTTT	CSVEATVFRQGPHRDTQYF
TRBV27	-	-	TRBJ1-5	TGTGCCAGCAGTTTATCGGCCGGGGGCAATCAGCCCCAGCATTTT	CASSLSAGGNQPQHF
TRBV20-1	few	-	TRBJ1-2	TGCAGTGCTAGAGATAGGGCACAGGGTGGCTACACCTTC	CSARDRAQGGYTF
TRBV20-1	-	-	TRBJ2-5	TGCAGTGCTGAGAACAGGGAAGAGACCCAGTACTTC	CSAENREETQYF
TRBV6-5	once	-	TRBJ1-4	TGTGCCAGCAGTTTCGACGGATACGGGGAAAAACTGTTTTTT	CASSFDGYGEKLFF
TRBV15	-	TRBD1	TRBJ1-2	TGTGCCACCAGCCCCTGCCAGGGGGACTATGGCTACACCTTC	CATSPCQGDYGYTF
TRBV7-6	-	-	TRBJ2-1	TGTGCCAGCAGCAACCGGGACCCTGAGCAGTTCTTC	CASSNRDPEQFF
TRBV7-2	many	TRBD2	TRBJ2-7	TGTGCCAGCAGCTTAGTGGGACTAGCGGGAAAATTCTCCTACGAGCAGTACTTC	CASSLVGLAGKFSYEQYF